This T cell receptor (beta chain) was obtained from a study of blood T cell repertoires in COVID-19. The repertoire was sequenced with immunoSEQ multiplex PCR; TCRdb's copy has only in-frame clones and lacks some. The table lists about 400,000 clones, around 86% of them singletons. The CDR3 loop spans 15 amino acids. Germline V lookup: CDR1 SGHNT, CDR2 YYREEE (reference sequence). Trimming took off 2 bases at V and 2 bases at J, with 13 bases between the two ends. The TCR sequence derives from a woman in her twenties or thirties with active or convalescent COVID-19. The sample consisted of peripheral blood. This rearrangement joins TRBV5-4 to TRBJ1-1; D is uncertain. This chain's CDR3 is CASSFLARQNTEAFF. The CDR3 DNA is TGTGCCAGCAGCTTTTTGGCCAGGCAAAACACTGAAGCTTTCTTT.